This T cell receptor (beta chain) appears in the sequencing data of a study of shared clonotypes between healthy human individuals. Genomic DNA of every subset was divided equally among multiple immunoSEQ plates. Method: immunoSEQ multiplex PCR; TCRdb's copy keeps in-frame clones and lacks some. This table holds some 2,000,000 clones, roughly 94% found once. Naive CD8 cells lacked CD45RO and underwent positive selection for CCR7, leaving out terminally differentiated effector memory CD45RA+ cells. Sequencing was performed on naive CD8+ T cells sorted from blood. This TCR was recovered from a young man in good health.

CDR3 protein: CAWSPDEGQPQHF. The CDR3 DNA reads TGTGCCTGGAGCCCTGACGAAGGGCAGCCCCAGCATTTT. The V and J genes are TRBV30 and TRBJ1-5, with no clear D. This CDR3 is 13 amino acids long. Looked up from germline, CDR1 is GTSNPN and CDR2 is SVGIG (reference sequence). V lost 3 bases and J lost 7, with 13 bases in between.